A single T cell receptor beta chain is shown here with its context. The data belong to a study of regulatory T cells in long-lasting Graves disease. Described time point: persistent/refractory GD, antithyroid drugs over 5 years with positive TRAb. Isolated PBMC RNA provided the starting material for the TCR library. Relying on iRepertoire HTBI primers and Arm-PCR of CDR3 regions, the team built TCR beta libraries. MiXCR, run by TCRdb on the multiplex PCR reads, gives a single entry per CDR3 protein. This table holds under 450,000 distinct CDR3 sequences, 20% to 25% found once. The sample in question was peripheral blood mononuclear cells (PBMCs), obtained when the disease was refractory, from a patient treated with antithyroid drugs. The receptor comes from a woman between 40 and 55 years old with Graves disease.

The CDR3: CASSQDLGVTNEKLFF. For the CDR3, the DNA is TGTGCCAGCAGCCAAGATTTGGGGGTAACTAATGAAAAACTGTTTTTT. The gene calls are TRBV4-2 and TRBJ1-4; possibly TRBD1 for D (5 bases). Germline CDR1 reads LGHNA; CDR2 reads YNFKEQ. The CDR3 is made up of 16 amino acids. V lost 0 bases and J lost 1, with 9 bases in between.